The rows below give T cell receptor beta chains drawn from one sample of a study of tumor-infiltrating lymphocytes in primary liver carcinoma. One entry per CDR3 protein, called by TCRdb with MiXCR from the multiplex PCR reads. The sample holds roughly 120,000 distinct CDR3 sequences, under 65% seen once. Sequencing was done on a sample of liver tumor tissue from sampling region 3. The receptor source for this set is a woman aged 55-75 years with primary liver carcinoma and hepatitis B virus infection. The CDR3 runs from the conserved cysteine through the conserved F or W. A D gene is named only where the DNA matches it firmly. Not every row has a clone size; where given, it reads once, few, many or a size class.

- | TRBJ2-3 | TRBV12-3/TRBV12-4 | - | TGTGTCAGCAGTTTACCTAGCGCGTCTACGCAGTATTTT | CVSSLPSASTQYF
TRBD2 | TRBJ2-2 | TRBV10-1 | many | TGCGCCAGCAGTTCGGGAGGTGGTACCGGGGAGCTGTTTTTT | CASSSGGGTGELFF
TRBD1 | TRBJ2-3 | TRBV11-2 | - | TGTGTCAGCAGCCTAGCCGGACAGGCGATCACAGATACACAGTATTTT | CVSSLAGQAITDTQYF
- | TRBJ2-1 | TRBV11-3 | once | TGTGCCAGTAGCTCCCGGGGGGCGCGGGCCATGGGCAATGAGCAGCTCTTC | CASSSRGARAMGNEQLF
- | TRBJ1-2 | TRBV28 | many | TGTGCCAGCAGTTTATTGGGGAACGACTATGGCTACACCTTC | CASSLLGNDYGYTF
- | TRBJ2-7 | TRBV29-1 | - | TGCAGCGTTGGCTCCTATGAGGTCACATACGAGCAGTACTTC | CSVGSYEVTYEQYF
- | TRBJ1-4 | TRBV6-7 | - | TGTGCCAGCAGTTACTTTCGAACAATTAATGAAAAACTGTTTTTT | CASSYFRTINEKLFF
- | TRBJ2-3 | TRBV28 | - | TGTGCCAGCAGGCGAAAGCAGGAGGGCCCGGGAGATACGCAGTATTTT | CASRRKQEGPGDTQYF
- | TRBJ2-1 | TRBV29-1 | many | TGCAGCGTTGATCCCGGGAGTAGGACCTACAATGAGCAGTTCTTC | CSVDPGSRTYNEQFF
TRBD1 | TRBJ2-2 | TRBV4-1 | - | TGCGCCAGTAGCCAAGTAGACATGGGATTTCCGACAGGGAAGCTGTTTTTT | CASSQVDMGFPTGKLFF
TRBD1 | TRBJ2-7 | TRBV6-5 | - | TGTGTCTGCAGGAATACAGGGGGGAAAAGCTCCTACGAGCAGTACTTC | CVCRNTGGKSSYEQYF
- | TRBJ2-7 | TRBV11-3 | - | TGTGCCAGCACCCCCGGGACATGGGGCAGCTACGAGCAGTACTTC | CASTPGTWGSYEQYF
TRBD2 | TRBJ2-4 | TRBV7-2 | few | TGTGCCAGCAGCCCCGCTAGCGGGAGTTTAGGAGCCAAAAACATTCAGTACTTC | CASSPASGSLGAKNIQYF
TRBD1 | TRBJ1-1 | TRBV5-1 | few | TGCGCCAGCAGCCATAGGACAGGGGACACTGAAGCTTTCTTT | CASSHRTGDTEAFF
- | TRBJ2-7 | TRBV4-1 | - | TGCGCCAGCGGCCAAGATGCGTACGGAGATACCTACGGGCAGTACTTC | CASGQDAYGDTYGQYF
- | TRBJ2-1 | TRBV7-8 | - | TGTGCCAGCGGCTTAGAGTATGGAAGGGTTGAGCAGTTCTTC | CASGLEYGRVEQFF
- | TRBJ2-7 | TRBV7-8 | many | TGTGCCAGCAGCCCCCTGCGGTTCCGGCGGGACGAGCAGTACTTC | CASSPLRFRRDEQYF
TRBD2 | TRBJ2-1 | TRBV24-1 | - | TGTGCCACCAGTGCCACCGACGGCGGGAGTCACAATGAACAGTTCTTC | CATSATDGGSHNEQFF
TRBD2 | TRBJ2-2 | TRBV5-6 | - | TGTGCCAGCAGCGTTAGCGGGAGGGCTCTCACCGGGGAGCTGTTTTTT | CASSVSGRALTGELFF
- | TRBJ1-1 | TRBV29-1 | - | TGCAGCGTTGAACAATCGAGTGGAAGGACTGAAGCTCTCTTT | CSVEQSSGRTEALF
- | TRBJ2-5 | TRBV7-8 | once | TGTGCCCGCAGCTTACTTTCCCCCCTAGTAACGCAAGAGACCCGCTACTTC | CARSLLSPLVTQETRYF
- | TRBJ1-4 | TRBV5-1 | many | TGCGCCAGCAGGGAACGGGGGGCTGAAAAACTGTTTTTT | CASRERGAEKLFF
TRBD2 | TRBJ2-5 | TRBV28 | - | TGTGCCAGCAGTTTGGGACTAGCGGTATCGGAGACCCAGTACTTC | CASSLGLAVSETQYF
TRBD2 | TRBJ2-7 | TRBV20-1 | - | TGCAGTGCTAGTGGAGGGCGCGGGAGTAGCGAGCAGTACTTC | CSASGGRGSSEQYF
TRBD1 | TRBJ2-7 | TRBV18 | - | TGTGCCAGCTCACCGTATGAGACAGGGGCCGAGCAGTACTTC | CASSPYETGAEQYF
TRBD2 | TRBJ2-2 | TRBV11-2 | - | TGTGCCGACAGCTTCCTAGCGGGAGTGAGGACCGGGGAGCTGTTTTTT | CADSFLAGVRTGELFF